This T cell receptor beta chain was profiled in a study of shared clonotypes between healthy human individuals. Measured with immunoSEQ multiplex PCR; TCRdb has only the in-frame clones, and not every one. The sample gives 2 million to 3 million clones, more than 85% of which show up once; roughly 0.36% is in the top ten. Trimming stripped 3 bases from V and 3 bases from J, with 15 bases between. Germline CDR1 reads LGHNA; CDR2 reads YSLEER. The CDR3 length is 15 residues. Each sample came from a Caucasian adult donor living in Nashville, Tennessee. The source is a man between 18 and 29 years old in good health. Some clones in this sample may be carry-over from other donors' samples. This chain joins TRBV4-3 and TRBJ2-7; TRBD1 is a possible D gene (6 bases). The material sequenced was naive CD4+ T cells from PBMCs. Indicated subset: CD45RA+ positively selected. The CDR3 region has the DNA TGCGCCAGCAGCCACCCTTCACAGGGTATCTACGAGCAGTACTTC. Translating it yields CASSHPSQGIYEQYF.